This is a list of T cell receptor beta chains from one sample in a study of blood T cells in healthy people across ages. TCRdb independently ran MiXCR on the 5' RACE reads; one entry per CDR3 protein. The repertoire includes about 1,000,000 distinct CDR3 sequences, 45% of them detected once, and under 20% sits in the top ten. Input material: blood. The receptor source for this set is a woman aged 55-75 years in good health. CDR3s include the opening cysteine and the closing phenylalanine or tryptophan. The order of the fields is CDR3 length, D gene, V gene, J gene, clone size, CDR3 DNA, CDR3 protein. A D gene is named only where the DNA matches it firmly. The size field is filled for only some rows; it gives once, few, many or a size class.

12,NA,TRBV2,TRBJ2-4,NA,TGTGCCAGCAGAGGTCCCCGAAACATTCAGTACTTC,CASRGPRNIQYF
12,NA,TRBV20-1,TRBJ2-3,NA,TGCAGTGCCCCTGATTTGGCAGATACGCAGTATTTT,CSAPDLADTQYF
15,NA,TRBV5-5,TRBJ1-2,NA,TGTGCCAGCAGGTCGCCGGGACGGGACGTATATGGCTACACCTTC,CASRSPGRDVYGYTF
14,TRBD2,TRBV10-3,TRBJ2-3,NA,TGTGCCATCAGTCAGCGGGAAAGCACAGATACGCAGTATTTT,CAISQRESTDTQYF
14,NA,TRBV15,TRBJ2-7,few,TGTGCCACCAGCAGAAATAACTATCCGTACGAGCAGTACTTC,CATSRNNYPYEQYF
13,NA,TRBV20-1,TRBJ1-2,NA,TGCAGTGCTAGAGATGAATGGGGGGAAGGCTACACCTTC,CSARDEWGEGYTF
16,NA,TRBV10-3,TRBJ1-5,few,TGTGCCATCCGAGGGAGAGACAGAACTAGCAATCAGCCCCAGCATTTT,CAIRGRDRTSNQPQHF
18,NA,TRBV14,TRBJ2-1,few,TGTGCCAGCAGCCAAGATAGGCTCCGGGACCGCTCCTACAATGAGCAGTTCTTC,CASSQDRLRDRSYNEQFF
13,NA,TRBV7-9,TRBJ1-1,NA,TGTGCCAGCAGCCCAGACAGTTATACTGAAGCTTTCTTT,CASSPDSYTEAFF
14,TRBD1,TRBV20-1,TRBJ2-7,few,TGCAGTGCTAGAGGGGACAGCTCTGGCTACGAGCAGTACTTC,CSARGDSSGYEQYF
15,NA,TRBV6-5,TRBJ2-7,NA,TGTGCCAGCAGTTTCCCCGGGACTGGACACTACGAGCAGTACTTC,CASSFPGTGHYEQYF
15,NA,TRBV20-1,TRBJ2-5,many,TGCAGTGCTAGAGATCCGGAGGACCCAGGGGAGACCCAGTACTTC,CSARDPEDPGETQYF
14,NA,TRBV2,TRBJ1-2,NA,TGTGCCAGCAGTGAAGGACGGCTTAACTATGGCTACACCTTC,CASSEGRLNYGYTF
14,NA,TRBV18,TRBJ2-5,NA,TGTGCCAGCTCACCAGCCGGGACTCCGGGTGAGCAGTACTTC,CASSPAGTPGEQYF
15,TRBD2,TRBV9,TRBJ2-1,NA,TGTGCCAGCAGCGTAGTAAGCGGGAGGGCCAATGAGCAGTTCTTC,CASSVVSGRANEQFF
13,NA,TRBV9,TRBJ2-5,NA,TGTGCCAGCAGCGTAGTGGTTCGGGAGACCCAGTACTTC,CASSVVVRETQYF
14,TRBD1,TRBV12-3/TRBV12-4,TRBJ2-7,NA,TGTGCCAGCAGTCTGCACAGGGGTTCCTACGAGCAGTACTTC,CASSLHRGSYEQYF
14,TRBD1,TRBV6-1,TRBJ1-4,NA,TGTGCCAGCAGTGAACCGACAGGGGGTGAAAAACTGTTTTTT,CASSEPTGGEKLFF
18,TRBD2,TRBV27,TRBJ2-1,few,TGTGCCAGCAGTTCCCCAGATAGACTAGCGGCTAACTACAATGAGCAGTTCTTC,CASSSPDRLAANYNEQFF
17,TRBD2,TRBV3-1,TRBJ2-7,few,TGTGCCAGCAGCCCCGGGAGAGGGGGACTAGCGGGATACGAGCAGTACTTC,CASSPGRGGLAGYEQYF
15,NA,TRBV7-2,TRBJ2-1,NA,TGTGCCAGCAGCTTTATCCGGGCCCAAGGGAATGAGCAGTTCTTC,CASSFIRAQGNEQFF
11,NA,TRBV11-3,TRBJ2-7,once,TGTGCCAGCAGCTTAGAACAGGAGCAGTACTTC,CASSLEQEQYF